The source of this T cell receptor beta chain is a study of cytomegalovirus exposure and HLA in healthy donors. Study conclusions and caveats: CMV serostatus was the sole immune exposure data available.

The V gene end was trimmed by 2 bases and the J gene end by 1 base; junction bases not matched to a gene: 2. Germline V gene sequence: CDR1 LNHNV, CDR2 YYDKDF (reference sequence). This CDR3 region has 15 residues. Of note for this clone: Antigen specificity is unknown.

60 Vbeta and 13 Jbeta primers were used in PCR. In the original analysis: A follow-up analysis tallied tens of millions of unique TCR beta chains, roughly 10 million shared. Data came from immunoSEQ multiplex PCR; TCRdb stores just in-frame clones and leaves some out. The V and J calls and clone size come from that table; D and trimming were worked out from the DNA. Here the sample spans some 83,000 clones, 65% to 75% being singletons. The receptor was isolated from a man between 60 and 75 years old in good health and CMV-seronegative. V and J are TRBV15 and TRBJ1-3; the match to TRBD1 covers 7 bases. Sequencing was performed on PBMCs. As DNA, the CDR3 is TGTGCCACCAGCAGACTCAGGGGGTCTGGAAACACCATATATTTT. This codes for CATSRLRGSGNTIYF.